This T cell receptor (beta chain) was identified during a study of blood T cell repertoires in COVID-19. A COVID-19 case had been met by exposed participants during the 2 weeks before study entry. This clone was recorded once. Looked up from germline, CDR1 is GTSNPN and CDR2 is SVGIG (reference sequence). This CDR3 comprises 15 residues. Trimming pared 3 bases from V and 5 bases from J, leaving 19 bases between. Profiled with immunoSEQ multiplex PCR; TCRdb holds only in-frame clones, not every one. Among about 220,000 clones listed, 90% were seen once. The receptor was isolated from a man aged 30-40 years who had been exposed to COVID-19. Input material: PBMCs or T cells enriched from blood (not recorded which). The chain joins TRBV30 to TRBJ1-2; D ambiguous. This CDR3 is CAWRDTAVGWYGYTF. The CDR3 coding sequence is TGTGCCTGGAGGGATACCGCAGTCGGGTGGTATGGCTACACCTTC.